This record looks at one T cell receptor beta chain sequence and its context. This sample was taken from a study of CD8 T cells in Susac syndrome. RNA amounts of 0.5 to 1 ug underwent reverse transcription with random hexamers. Via MiXCR, TCRdb re-called the immunoSEQ multiplex PCR reads, giving one row per CDR3 protein. This sample has 230,000 or so distinct CDR3 sequences, with 95% found just once. With 8 bases removed from V and 3 bases from J, the gap between germline ends came to 14 bases. The V gene's germline CDR1 is LNHDA and CDR2 SQIVND (reference sequence). The CDR3 runs to 13 residues. Sequencing was done on a sample of CD4+ T cells from PBMCs. The chain is built from TRBV19 and TRBJ2-7; D possibly corresponds to TRBD2 (5 bases). The sequence came from a human donor with multiple sclerosis. The CDR3 nucleotides read TGTGCCAGTGGGAGCTTGGTCGGCTACGAGCAGTACTTC. This sequence encodes CASGSLVGYEQYF.